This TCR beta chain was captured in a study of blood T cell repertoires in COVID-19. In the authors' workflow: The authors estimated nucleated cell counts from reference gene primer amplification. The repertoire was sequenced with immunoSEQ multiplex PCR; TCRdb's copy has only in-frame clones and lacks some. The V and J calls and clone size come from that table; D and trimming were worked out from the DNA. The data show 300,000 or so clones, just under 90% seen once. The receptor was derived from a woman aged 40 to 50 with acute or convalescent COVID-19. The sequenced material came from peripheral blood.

The DNA for the CDR3 is TGTGCCAGCAGCTTAGAGGGACAGGGATACACTGAAGCTTTCTTT. Amino acid sequence: CASSLEGQGYTEAFF. The chain has TRBV13 and TRBJ1-1, with 9 nucleotides matching TRBD1. There are 15 residues in the CDR3. The germline V gene has CDR1 PRHDT and CDR2 FYEKMQ (reference sequence). V shed 1 base and J 3 bases; nucleotides not matched to a gene: 3.